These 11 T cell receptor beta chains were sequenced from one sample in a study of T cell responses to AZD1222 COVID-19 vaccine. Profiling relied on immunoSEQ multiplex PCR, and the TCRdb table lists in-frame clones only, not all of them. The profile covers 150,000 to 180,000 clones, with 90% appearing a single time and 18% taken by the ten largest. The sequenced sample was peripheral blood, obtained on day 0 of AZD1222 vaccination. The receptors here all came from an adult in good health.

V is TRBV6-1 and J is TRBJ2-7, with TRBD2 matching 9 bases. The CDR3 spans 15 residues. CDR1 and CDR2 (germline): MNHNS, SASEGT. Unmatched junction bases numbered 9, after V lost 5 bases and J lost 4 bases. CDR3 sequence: CASSRVAGVIYEQYF. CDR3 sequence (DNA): TGTGCCAGCAGTAGGGTAGCGGGAGTGATTTACGAGCAGTACTTC.

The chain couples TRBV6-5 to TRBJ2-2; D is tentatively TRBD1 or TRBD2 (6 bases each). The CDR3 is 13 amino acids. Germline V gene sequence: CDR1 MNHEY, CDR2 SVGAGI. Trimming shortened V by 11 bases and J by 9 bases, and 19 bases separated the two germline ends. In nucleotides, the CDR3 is TGTGCCGCGGGACATCACTTGTCCAGGGAGCTGTTTTTT. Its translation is CAAGHHLSRELFF.

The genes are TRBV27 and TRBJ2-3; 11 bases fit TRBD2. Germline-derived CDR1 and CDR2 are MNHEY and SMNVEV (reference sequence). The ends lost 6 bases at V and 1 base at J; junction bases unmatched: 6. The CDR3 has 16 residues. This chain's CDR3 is CASSLLLAGGTDTQYF. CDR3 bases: TGTGCCAGCAGCCTCTTACTAGCGGGGGGCACAGATACGCAGTATTTT.

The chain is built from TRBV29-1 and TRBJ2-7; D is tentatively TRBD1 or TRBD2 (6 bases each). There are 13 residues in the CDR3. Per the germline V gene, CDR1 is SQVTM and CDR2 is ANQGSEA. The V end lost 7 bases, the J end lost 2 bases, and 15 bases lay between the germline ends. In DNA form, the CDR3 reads TGCAGCGCCGGGGGCAGGCTAACCTACGAGCAGTACTTC. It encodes CSAGGRLTYEQYF.

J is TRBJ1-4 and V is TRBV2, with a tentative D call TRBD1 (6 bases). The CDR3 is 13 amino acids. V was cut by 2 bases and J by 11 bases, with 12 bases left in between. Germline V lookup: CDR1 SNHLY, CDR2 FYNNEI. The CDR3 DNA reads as TGTGCCAGCAGTGAAAACAGGGCGGAGAAACTGTTTTTT. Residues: CASSENRAEKLFF.

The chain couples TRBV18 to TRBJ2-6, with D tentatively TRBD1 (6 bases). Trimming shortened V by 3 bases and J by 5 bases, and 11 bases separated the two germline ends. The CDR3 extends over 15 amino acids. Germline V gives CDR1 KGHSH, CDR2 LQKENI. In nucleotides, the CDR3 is TGTGCCAGCTCACCTGGGGGCGCCAGGGCCAACGTCCTGACTTTC. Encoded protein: CASSPGGARANVLTF.

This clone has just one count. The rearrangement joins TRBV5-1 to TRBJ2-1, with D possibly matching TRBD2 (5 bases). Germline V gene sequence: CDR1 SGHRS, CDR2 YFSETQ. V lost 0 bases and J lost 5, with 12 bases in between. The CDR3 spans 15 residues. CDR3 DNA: TGCGCCAGCAGCTTGGTACTAGGGAATAACAATGAGCAGTTCTTC. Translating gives CASSLVLGNNNEQFF.

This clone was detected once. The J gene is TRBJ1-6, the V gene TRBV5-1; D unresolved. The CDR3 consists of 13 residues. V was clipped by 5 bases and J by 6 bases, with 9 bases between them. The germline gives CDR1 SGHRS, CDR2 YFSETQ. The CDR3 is CASRSDPNSPLHF. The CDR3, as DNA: TGCGCCAGCAGATCCGATCCTAATTCACCCCTCCACTTT.

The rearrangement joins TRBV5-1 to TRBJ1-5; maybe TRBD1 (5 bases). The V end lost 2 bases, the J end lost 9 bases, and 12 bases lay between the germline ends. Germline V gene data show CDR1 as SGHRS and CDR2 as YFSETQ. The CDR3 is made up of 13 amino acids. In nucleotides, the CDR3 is TGCGCCAGCAGCTTAGGGGTTGACGGGCCCCAGCATTTT. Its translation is CASSLGVDGPQHF. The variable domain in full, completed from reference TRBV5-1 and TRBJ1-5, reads KAGVTQTPRYLIKTRGQQVTLSCSPISGHRSVSWYQQTPGQGLQFLFEYFSETQRNKGNFPGRFSGRQFSNSRSEMNVSTLELGDSALYLCASSLGVDGPQHFGDGTRLSIL.

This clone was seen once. The CDR3 bases are TGTGCCAGCAGCTTTGGACTAGCGGGGAACAATGAGCAGTTCTTC. Translated: CASSFGLAGNNEQFF. The chain combines TRBV7-9 with TRBJ2-1; 12 bases map to TRBD2. CDR1 is SEHNR and CDR2 is FQNEAQ in the germline V gene (reference sequence). The junction had 2 bases not matched to a gene; V was cut back by 3 bases and J by 5 bases. The CDR3 extends over 15 amino acids.

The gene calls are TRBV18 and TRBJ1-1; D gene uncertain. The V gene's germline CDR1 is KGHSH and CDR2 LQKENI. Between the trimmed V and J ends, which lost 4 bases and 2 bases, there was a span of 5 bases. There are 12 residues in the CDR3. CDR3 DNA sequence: TGTGCCAGCTCACTCGTCAACACTGAAGCTTTCTTT. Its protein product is CASSLVNTEAFF.